The 10 T cell receptor beta chains below all came from one sample that was sequenced in a study of T cell changes during pregnancy in multiple sclerosis. Clones were read by immunoSEQ multiplex PCR, and TCRdb kept only the in-frame ones, dropping some. The table has tens of thousands of clones, almost 90% seen once; the top ten hold under 1.5%. The sequenced sample was peripheral blood, obtained in the first trimester of pregnancy. The receptors were gathered from a female donor in good health, enrolled as a control in a pregnancy study.

The J gene is TRBJ1-6, the V gene TRBV10-2; TRBD1 matches 7 bases. The CDR3 spans 14 residues. The trim removed 4 bases at V and 7 bases at J, leaving 4 bases unmatched. The V gene's germline CDR1 is WSHSY and CDR2 SAAADI. CDR3 protein: CASSGQGTNSPLHF. In DNA, the CDR3 is TGCGCCAGCAGTGGACAGGGCACAAATTCACCCCTCCACTTT.

The rearrangement links TRBV6-5 to TRBJ2-1; TRBD1 matches 11 bases. This CDR3 contains 14 residues. The J segment lost 10 bases and the V segment lost 6 bases, leaving 8 bases of the junction unmatched. Germline V gene sequence: CDR1 MNHEY, CDR2 SVGAGI. CDR3 protein: CASRAGTGGREQFF. The CDR3 DNA sequence: TGTGCCAGCAGAGCCGGGACAGGGGGACGGGAGCAGTTCTTC.

This chain links TRBV19 with TRBJ1-1, with TRBD1 matching over 9 bases. Germline V CDR1 and CDR2: LNHDA, SQIVND (reference sequence). This CDR3 region has 16 residues. With V trimmed by 4 bases and J by 3 bases, 9 bases remained unmatched. Here the CDR3 DNA reads TGTGCCAGTAGTACGGACAGGGGCAGGATGGACACTGAAGCTTTCTTT. Encoded protein: CASSTDRGRMDTEAFF.

This clone was detected only once. V and J are TRBV7-8 and TRBJ2-2; 9 bases are a match to TRBD2. This CDR3 region has 16 residues. V trimming: 4 bases; J trimming: 4 bases; junction bases outside the gene matches: 7. Germline V gives CDR1 SGHVS, CDR2 FQNEAQ. The CDR3 loop is CASSYPSGITTGELFF. CDR3 in DNA: TGTGCCAGCAGCTACCCTAGCGGGATAACCACCGGGGAGCTGTTTTTT.

This chain connects TRBV11-2 to TRBJ2-7; D is uncertain. Germline assignment: CDR1 SGHAT and CDR2 FQNNGV. Deletions cut 4 bases from V and 0 bases from J, with 7 bases between. This CDR3 is built from 13 residues. CDR3 nucleotide sequence: TGTGCCAGCAGCTCGCAGAACTCCTACGAGCAGTACTTC. It encodes CASSSQNSYEQYF.

The V gene is TRBV4-3, the J gene TRBJ1-2, with 9 positions matching TRBD1. The trim removed 0 bases at V and 5 bases at J, leaving 4 bases unmatched. The CDR3 totals 15 residues. Germline CDR1 reads LGHNA; CDR2 reads YSLEER. In DNA, the CDR3 is TGCGCCAGCAGCCAAGATTTCGGACAGGGGTATGGCTACACCTTC. This encodes CASSQDFGQGYGYTF.

The table lists this clone with a count of one. The CDR3 nucleotides read TGTGCCAGCAGTTCACCGGGCCCCTGGGCTAGCGATACGCAGTATTTT. Its protein is CASSSPGPWASDTQYF. The rearrangement links TRBV28 to TRBJ2-3; a possible D gene is TRBD2 (5 bases). CDR1 MDHEN and CDR2 SYDVKM come from the germline V gene. The CDR3 is 16 amino acids. Between the trimmed V and J ends, which lost 4 bases and 6 bases, there was a span of 20 bases.

The genes are TRBV29-1 and TRBJ2-1; 7 bases line up with TRBD2. V lost 3 bases, J lost 5 bases, and 4 bases stayed unmatched. The CDR3 runs 13 residues. CDR1 is SQVTM, CDR2 ANQGSEA, per germline. In DNA form, the CDR3 reads TGCAGCGTTGATAGTCTAGCGGACAATGAGCAGTTCTTC. Protein sequence: CSVDSLADNEQFF.

V and J are TRBV10-3 and TRBJ1-5, with D possibly matching TRBD1 (6 bases). V lost 10 bases to trimming and J lost 1 base, with 14 bases between them. The CDR3 is 14 residues long. CDR1 and CDR2 from the germline V gene are ENHRY and SYGVKD. Written as DNA, the CDR3 is TGTGCCACGGACCGGGACAACAGCAATCAGCCCCAGCATTTT. It codes for CATDRDNSNQPQHF.

This chain connects TRBV2 to TRBJ2-3; 7 bases map to TRBD1. The CDR3 has 13 residues. Trimming took 10 bases from V and 6 from J; bases not matched to a gene: 10. Germline V lookup: CDR1 SNHLY, CDR2 FYNNEI. CDR3 sequence: CATRGTTGDTQYF. The CDR3 DNA is TGTGCCACCAGGGGGACAACCGGGGATACGCAGTATTTT.